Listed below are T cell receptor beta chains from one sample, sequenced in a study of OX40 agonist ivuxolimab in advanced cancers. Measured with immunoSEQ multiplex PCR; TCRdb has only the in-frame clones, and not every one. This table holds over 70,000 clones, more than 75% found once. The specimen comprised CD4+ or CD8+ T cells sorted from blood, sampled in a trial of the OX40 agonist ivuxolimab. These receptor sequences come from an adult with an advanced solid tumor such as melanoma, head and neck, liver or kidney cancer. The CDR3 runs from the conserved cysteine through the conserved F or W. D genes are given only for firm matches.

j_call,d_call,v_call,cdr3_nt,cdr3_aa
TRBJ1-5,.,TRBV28,TGTGCCAGCAGTTCCCCTATTAATCAGCCCCAGCATTTT,CASSSPINQPQHF
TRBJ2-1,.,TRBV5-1,TGCGCCAGCAGCTTGGGGGGGATCAATGAGCAGTTCTTC,CASSLGGINEQFF
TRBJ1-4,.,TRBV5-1,TGCGCCAGCAGCTTGGGGCGGGAAAATGAAAAACTGTTTTTT,CASSLGRENEKLFF
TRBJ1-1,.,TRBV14,TGTGCCAGCAGCTTGGGCCTAAACACTGAAGCTTTCTTT,CASSLGLNTEAFF
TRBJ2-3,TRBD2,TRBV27,TGTGCCAGCAAGCGGGAGGGCCTGTCAGATACGCAGTATTTT,CASKREGLSDTQYF
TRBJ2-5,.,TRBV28,TGTGCCAGCCTTGACTCCGACGAGCGGTCCCAGTACTTC,CASLDSDERSQYF
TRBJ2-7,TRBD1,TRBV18,TGTGCCAGCTCACCTCAGGGACAGGGTCCCTACGAGCAGTACTTC,CASSPQGQGPYEQYF
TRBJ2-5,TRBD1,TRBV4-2,TGTGCCAGCAGCCAGGTCGGGACAGACCAAGAGACCCAGTACTTC,CASSQVGTDQETQYF
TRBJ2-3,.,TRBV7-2,TGTGCCAGCAGCCCCCAGACAGGCACAGATACGCAGTATTTT,CASSPQTGTDTQYF
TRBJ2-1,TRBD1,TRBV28,TGTGCCAGCAGGGACAGGGGAGTCTCCTACAATGAGCAGTTCTTC,CASRDRGVSYNEQFF
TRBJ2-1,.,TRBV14,TGTGCCAGCAGCCTCGGCGGGCTGGGGTACAATGAGCAGTTCTTC,CASSLGGLGYNEQFF